This passage covers 29 T cell receptor beta chains from one sample sequenced in a study of cytomegalovirus exposure and HLA in healthy donors. PCR employed 60 Vbeta and 13 Jbeta primers. Produced via immunoSEQ multiplex PCR; TCRdb's table is partial and in-frame only. The sample gives some 140,000 clones, 70% to 80% of which show up once; 2.5% to 3.5% is in the top ten. The specimen was PBMCs. The receptors were gathered from a female donor in good health and CMV-seronegative.

The gene calls are TRBV2 and TRBJ2-7; 8 bases align to TRBD1. The V and J ends lost 6 bases and 3 bases, in that order; junction bases with no gene match: 7. The length of the CDR3 is 14 residues. CDR1 SNHLY and CDR2 FYNNEI come from the germline V gene. The chain's CDR3 is CASRWQGAVYEQYF. In nucleotides, the CDR3 is TGTGCCAGCAGGTGGCAGGGGGCTGTCTACGAGCAGTACTTC.

V usage is TRBV6-5 and J usage is TRBJ2-4; D unresolved. V was cut by 7 bases and J by 8 bases, with 12 bases left in between. Germline CDR1 and CDR2: MNHEY and SVGAGI. There are 12 residues in the CDR3. In DNA, the CDR3 is TGTGCCAGCACCCCCGATGGAGACATTCAGTACTTC. This encodes CASTPDGDIQYF.

This chain links TRBV18 with TRBJ2-1; D remains ambiguous. The germline CDR1 and CDR2 sequences are KGHSH and LQKENI. The ends were cut back, 5 bases at V and 9 bases at J, with 14 bases in the middle. The length of the CDR3 is 13 residues. CDR3 DNA sequence: TGTGCCAGCTCATGGGTCCCGACATCTGAGCAGTTCTTC. It translates to CASSWVPTSEQFF.

This clone was detected only once. The rearrangement joins TRBV6-4 to TRBJ2-3; 8 bases are shared with TRBD2. Germline V lookup: CDR1 MRHNA, CDR2 SNTAGT. V lost 3 bases to trimming and J lost 6 bases; unmatched junction nucleotides: 2. The CDR3 has 13 amino acids. This CDR3 is CASSEIAGDTQYF. The CDR3 DNA reads TGTGCCAGCAGTGAGATAGCGGGGGATACGCAGTATTTT.

The chain combines TRBV7-3 with TRBJ2-2; 7 nucleotides line up with TRBD2. The V gene end was trimmed by 2 bases and the J gene end by 0 bases; junction bases not matched to a gene: 6. CDR1 is SGHTA, CDR2 FQGTGA, per germline. The CDR3 runs 17 residues. The CDR3 here is CASSLSSGGSNTGELFF. The CDR3, as DNA: TGTGCCAGCAGCTTATCGTCGGGGGGTTCGAACACCGGGGAGCTGTTTTTT.

This chain joins TRBV9 and TRBJ2-5; 11 bases are shared with TRBD1. Germline V gene sequence: CDR1 SGDLS, CDR2 YYNGEE. This CDR3 region has 15 residues. V lost 5 bases, J lost 5 bases, and 8 bases stayed unmatched. The CDR3 loop is CASSSGQGALETQYF. In DNA, the CDR3 is TGTGCCAGCAGTTCCGGACAGGGGGCATTGGAGACCCAGTACTTC.

The rearrangement links TRBV4-1 to TRBJ1-5, with D unresolved. Germline CDR1 MGHRA, CDR2 YSYEKL. The V gene lost 0 bases and the J gene lost 6 bases, with 12 bases spanning the gap. The CDR3 has 15 residues. The CDR3 sequence: CASSQDSSPSQPQHF. CDR3 nucleotides: TGCGCCAGCAGCCAAGATAGCAGTCCAAGTCAGCCCCAGCATTTT.

The table lists this clone with a count of one. The gene calls are TRBV9 and TRBJ2-5, with 7 bases that match TRBD2. With 5 bases clipped from V and 5 bases from J, the junction kept 9 bases outside the gene matches. The CDR3 spans 14 residues. Germline CDR1 reads SGDLS; CDR2 reads YYNGEE. DNA for the CDR3: TGTGCCAGCAGTGGGGGGGGGAGTGGCGAGACCCAGTACTTC. This encodes CASSGGGSGETQYF. Drawing the rest from reference TRBV9 and TRBJ2-5, the complete variable domain is DSGVTQTPKHLITATGQRVTLRCSPRSGDLSVYWYQQSLDQGLQFLIQYYNGEERAKGNILERFSAQQFPDLHSELNLSSLELGDSALYFCASSGGGSGETQYFGPGTRLLVL.

V and J are TRBV11-2 and TRBJ2-7; 11 bases match TRBD2. This CDR3 contains 14 residues. Germline trimming cut 4 bases from V and 3 bases from J; bases unmatched to any gene: 2. Per germline, CDR1 SGHAT and CDR2 FQNNGV. In DNA, the CDR3 is TGTGCCAGCAGCTCGACTAGCGGGAACTACGAGCAGTACTTC. As protein: CASSSTSGNYEQYF. Full variable domain (rest looked up from reference TRBV11-2 and TRBJ2-7): EAGVAQSPRYKIIEKRQSVAFWCNPISGHATLYWYQQILGQGPKLLIQFQNNGVVDDSQLPKDRFSAERLKGVDSTLKIQPAKLEDSAVYLCASSSTSGNYEQYFGPGTRLTVT.

The chain carries TRBV4-3 and TRBJ2-1; 7 bases align to TRBD1. The CDR3 spans 15 residues. Looked up from germline, CDR1 is LGHNA and CDR2 is YSLEER. V shed 0 bases, J shed 4 bases, and the junction held 3 bases outside the gene matches. In DNA, the CDR3 is TGCGCCAGCAGCCAAGATCAGGGACAGTACAATGAGCAGTTCTTC. Translating it yields CASSQDQGQYNEQFF.

The rearrangement uses TRBV19 and TRBJ2-2; 7 bases are a match to TRBD1. V lost 7 bases, J lost 8 bases, and 7 bases stayed unmatched. The CDR3 has 13 amino acids. Per the germline V gene, CDR1 is LNHDA and CDR2 is SQIVND (reference sequence). CDR3 in amino acids: CASMARGRGELFF. The CDR3 coding sequence is TGTGCCAGTATGGCGAGGGGGCGAGGGGAGCTGTTTTTT. The full variable domain, completed using reference TRBV19 and TRBJ2-2, is DGGITQSPKYLFRKEGQNVTLSCEQNLNHDAMYWYRQDPGQGLRLIYYSQIVNDFQKGDIAEGYSVSREKKESFPLTVTSAQKNPTAFYLCASMARGRGELFFGEGSRLTVL.

The rearrangement joins TRBV7-2 to TRBJ2-7; TRBD2 aligns across 9 bases. V shed 1 base and J 5 bases; nucleotides not matched to a gene: 6. Germline values: CDR1 SGHTA, CDR2 FQGNSA. The CDR3 sequence is 15 residues long. The CDR3 loop reads CASSLVAGGGNEQYF. DNA of the CDR3: TGTGCCAGCAGCTTAGTTGCGGGAGGGGGAAACGAGCAGTACTTC.

The chain is built from TRBV5-5 and TRBJ1-5; 11 nucleotides match TRBD1. Germline CDR1 is SGHKS and CDR2 is YYEKEE (reference sequence). This CDR3 contains 15 residues. V lost 2 bases to trimming and J lost 6 bases; unmatched junction nucleotides: 4. CDR3 loop: CASSFEDRGPQPQHF. Written as DNA, the CDR3 is TGTGCCAGCAGCTTCGAGGACAGGGGGCCTCAGCCCCAGCATTTT.

This sequence joins TRBV6-5 and TRBJ1-1; D unresolved. Trimming removed 2 bases from V and 6 bases from J, with 16 bases in between. The CDR3 extends over 15 amino acids. CDR1 is MNHEY, CDR2 SVGAGI, per germline. CDR3 coding DNA: TGTGCCAGCAGTTACGGCCCTTCGGCTAGCCCTGAAGCTTTCTTT. Translation gives CASSYGPSASPEAFF.

The V gene is TRBV10-3, the J gene TRBJ2-5; 11 nucleotides match TRBD2. This CDR3 spans 15 amino acids. Germline trimming cut 6 bases from V and 4 bases from J; bases unmatched to any gene: 7. The germline V gene encodes CDR1 ENHRY and CDR2 SYGVKD. The CDR3 spells CAISETSGEGETQYF. In nucleotides, the CDR3 is TGTGCCATCAGCGAGACTAGCGGGGAGGGAGAGACCCAGTACTTC.

This chain uses TRBV5-1 with TRBJ2-7; 8 bases line up with TRBD2. Germline loops: CDR1 SGHRS, CDR2 YFSETQ. Trimming removed 3 bases from V and 0 bases from J; junction bases left unmatched: 17. The CDR3 is 19 residues long. CDR3 nucleotides: TGCGCCAGCAGCTGGAGCCGGGGGGGGAGTGGGACCCCCTCCTACGAGCAGTACTTC. Its translation is CASSWSRGGSGTPSYEQYF.

The genes are TRBV7-9 and TRBJ1-1, with D perhaps matching TRBD1 (6 bases). CDR3 length equals 17 residues. Trimming took 11 bases from V and 1 from J, leaving 26 bases between them. Germline V gives CDR1 SEHNR, CDR2 FQNEAQ (reference sequence). The CDR3 DNA follows: TGTGCCGGGCTCCATCGCCTTAGGGGGGGGTGGAACACTGAAGCTTTCTTT. This sequence encodes CAGLHRLRGGWNTEAFF. Full variable domain (remainder filled in from reference TRBV7-9 and TRBJ1-1): DTGVSQNPRHKITKRGQNVTFRCDPISEHNRLYWYRQTLGQGPEFLTYFQNEAQLEKSRLLSDRFSAERPKGSFSTLEIQRTEQGDSAMYLCAGLHRLRGGWNTEAFFGQGTRLTVV.

The chain carries TRBV5-1 and TRBJ2-3, with D perhaps matching TRBD2 (5 bases). Germline loops: CDR1 SGHRS, CDR2 YFSETQ. Trimming removed 4 bases from V and 2 bases from J, with 17 bases in between. The CDR3 runs 16 residues. CDR3 bases: TGCGCCAGCAGCAAAGGAGGTCCAACCCCCACAGATACGCAGTATTTT. It is translated as CASSKGGPTPTDTQYF.

The chain links TRBV29-1 to TRBJ2-5, with D unclear. CDR3 length equals 14 residues. The germline V and J ends were trimmed by 7 bases and 3 bases, with 18 bases remaining between them. Germline values: CDR1 SQVTM, CDR2 ANQGSEA. The CDR3 coding sequence is TGCAGCGGCGCAGGTGGAAACTCGGAAGAGACCCAGTACTTC. This encodes CSGAGGNSEETQYF.

V is TRBV14 and J is TRBJ2-1, with 10 bases matching TRBD2. The V gene's germline CDR1 is SGHDN and CDR2 FVKESK. J gave up 9 bases and V 4 bases, and 15 bases lay outside the gene matches. The CDR3 is 17 residues long. The CDR3 DNA follows: TGTGCCAGCAGCCCTCTTCTGTCTAGCGGGAGTTTGAGTGAGCAGTTCTTC. Encoded protein: CASSPLLSSGSLSEQFF.

The rearrangement joins TRBV30 to TRBJ1-4; 7 bases agree with TRBD1. Per the germline V gene, CDR1 is GTSNPN and CDR2 is SVGIG (reference sequence). V shed 7 bases, J shed 3 bases, and the junction held 8 bases outside the gene matches. The CDR3 loop spans 14 amino acids. CDR3 coding DNA: TGTGCCTACTCGGTCGGGACAGCTAATGAAAAACTGTTTTTT. Its protein is CAYSVGTANEKLFF.

The genes are TRBV11-1 and TRBJ1-2, with D perhaps TRBD1 (5 bases). In germline, CDR1 is SGHAT, CDR2 FQDESV (reference sequence). The CDR3 runs 17 residues. Trimming removed 4 bases at V and 3 bases at J, with 21 bases between. CDR3 amino acids: CASSSGVADDSDYGYTF. In DNA form, the CDR3 reads TGTGCCAGCAGCTCGGGAGTGGCCGACGACAGTGACTATGGCTACACCTTC.

V usage is TRBV19 and J usage is TRBJ1-2; TRBD1 aligns across 9 bases. Unmatched junction bases numbered 13, after V lost 3 bases and J lost 8 bases. The CDR3 loop spans 16 amino acids. Germline V gives CDR1 LNHDA, CDR2 SQIVND (reference sequence). In nucleotides, the CDR3 is TGTGCCAGTAGTATCAAAGCCACAGGGGGCGCGGACGGCTACACCTTC. Translation gives CASSIKATGGADGYTF.

The chain uses TRBV2 and TRBJ2-7; D gene ambiguous. The CDR3 has 11 residues. Germline V gene sequence: CDR1 SNHLY, CDR2 FYNNEI. V was trimmed by 7 bases and J by 4 bases, leaving 8 bases between them. The CDR3 DNA is TGTGCCAGCACCGGAGATTACGAGCAGTACTTC. It specifies CASTGDYEQYF.

V gene TRBV5-4 combines with J gene TRBJ2-3; 8 bases fit TRBD2. V dropped 9 bases and J dropped 0; count of bases not matched to a gene: 6. This CDR3 has 14 residues. Looked up from germline, CDR1 is SGHNT and CDR2 is YYREEE (reference sequence). The CDR3 region has the DNA TGTGCCACCGGGGGGGGCCTTAGCACAGATACGCAGTATTTT. As protein: CATGGGLSTDTQYF. The complete variable domain, with remaining parts taken from reference TRBV5-4 and TRBJ2-3, reads ETGVTQSPTHLIKTRGQQVTLRCSSQSGHNTVSWYQQALGQGPQFIFQYYREEENGRGNFPPRFSGLQFPNYSSELNVNALELDDSALYLCATGGGLSTDTQYFGPGTRLTVL.

The chain combines TRBV7-8 with TRBJ1-2; TRBD1 is a possible D gene (6 bases). CDR3 length equals 14 residues. CDR1 and CDR2 (germline): SGHVS, FQNEAQ. With 5 bases removed from V and 8 bases from J, the gap between germline ends came to 18 bases. The DNA of the CDR3 is TGTGCCAGCAGCCCGCGTGGGGGGGGCGCGGGCTACACCTTC. It encodes CASSPRGGGAGYTF.

The rearrangement links TRBV7-2 to TRBJ1-5; a possible D gene is TRBD1 (5 bases). The germline V gene has CDR1 SGHTA and CDR2 FQGNSA. This CDR3 is built from 13 residues. The V end was cut by 2 bases, the J end by 5 bases, with 7 bases between. The CDR3 DNA follows: TGTGCCAGCAGCTTACGCAGGGATCAGCCCCAGCATTTT. Amino acid sequence: CASSLRRDQPQHF.

The rearrangement links TRBV9 to TRBJ2-2, with D uncertain. Germline CDR1 and CDR2: SGDLS and YYNGEE. This CDR3 has 13 residues. V shed 0 bases and J shed 5 bases, with 5 bases lying between them. The CDR3 nucleotides read TGTGCCAGCAGCGTAGAAGCGACCGGGGAGCTGTTTTTT. Protein product: CASSVEATGELFF.

The chain carries TRBV19 and TRBJ2-7; D is possibly TRBD1 (6 bases). V dropped 3 bases and J dropped 2 bases, with 14 bases sitting between them. Germline values: CDR1 LNHDA, CDR2 SQIVND (reference sequence). The CDR3 has 15 amino acids. Written as DNA, the CDR3 is TGTGCCAGTAGTATCTACCGGGACACCGCCTACGAGCAGTACTTC. Translation gives CASSIYRDTAYEQYF.